This T cell receptor (beta chain) stems from a study of response to subunit inactivated influenza vaccine (dated by TCRdb to the late 2010s). Background for the entire study: Deep quantitative profiling of the T cell receptor repertoire was used in the study to follow responses to a trivalent subunit inactivated influenza vaccine. General conclusions and limits of the study: According to the authors, only a limited number of new T cells may be recruited by each seasonal influenza vaccination.

This clonotype was counted at least ten times. Its antigen specificity is not known. No qualities accompany the bases; no much larger clone lies one base away. Libraries were constructed by RT-PCR. TCRdb lists the instrument as Illumina HiSeq 2500. TCRdb redid the processing of the public reads, applying fastp at Q25 and MiXCR, and retained in-frame beta chains. Rows with one shared CDR3 protein collapse into an entry with the most common genes and DNA. The sample table shows approximately 170,000 distinct CDR3 sequences, and about an eighth are seen once. The ten largest account for roughly 26% of the sample. According to the germline V gene, CDR1 reads SQVTM and CDR2 reads ANQGSEA. For this chain, trimming is 2 bases at the V end and 4 bases at the J end, and the number of junction bases without a gene match is 8. Inclusive of the bounding cysteine and phenylalanine, the CDR3 is 15 residues long. Of the read, only the CDR3 DNA is kept; its 45 bases are in frame from base 1.

The chain is encoded by TRBV29-1 joined to TRBJ2-7; 10 bases in the junction line up with TRBD1. The source material was CD8+ T cells sorted from PBMCs, sampled 4 to 6 days after vaccination. The receptor was isolated from a man in his fifties or sixties who received an inactivated influenza vaccine. Donor details come from another sample of the same person, matched by shared clones. The base sequence is TGCAGCGTTGAACGGACAGGGGGAAGGCCATACGAGCAGTACTTC. Its protein reads: CSVERTGGRPYEQYF.